The entry that follows covers one T cell receptor (beta chain) sequence. Its antigen is as yet unknown. The read finishes 3 residues shy of the CDR3 end, and the germline J gene is used to complete it. Assay used: immunoSEQ multiplex PCR; TCRdb lists only in-frame clones, some missing. The table for this sample gives approximately 1,500 clones. Recipient PBMCs carried a CFSE label and met irradiated graft donor PBMCs for over five days before FACS sorting. These data originate in a study of Tregs in tolerant kidney transplant recipients. For the study at large: Related graft donors supplied nonmyeloablative bone marrow transplants, and mixed chimerism was transient. The study, taken as a whole, reports: The most relevant donor-specific Treg TCRbeta repertoire apparently came from expansion with activated donor B cells. Nucleotide sequences could not be compared across some patients' samples due to primer changes.

CDR1 and CDR2 (germline): DFQATT, SNEGSKA (reference sequence). V was clipped by 6 bases and J by 4 bases; unmatched bases: 5. This CDR3 is built from 12 residues. The source of this sequence is a human patient who received a combined kidney and bone marrow transplant. The starting material was CD4+ T cells from blood cultured with allogeneic cells, obtained before the transplant. The J gene is TRBJ2-7, the V gene TRBV20-1; 8 bases are a match to TRBD1. The CDR3: CSATGGRYEQYF. The CDR3 bases that were read are TGCAGTGCCACAGGGGGGAGGTACGAG.